This T cell receptor (beta chain) was found in a study of blood T cell repertoires in COVID-19. Study information: Samples representing acute and convalescent COVID-19 were sourced from the United States, Italy and Spain.

The germline gives CDR1 WNHNN, CDR2 SYGVQD (reference sequence). The CDR3 loop spans 14 amino acids. V dropped 6 bases and J dropped 0; count of bases not matched to a gene: 5. The table lists this clone with a few counts. The method was immunoSEQ multiplex PCR; TCRdb's version includes in-frame clones alone and lacks a portion of them. This repertoire shows around 72,000 clones, approximately 87% found once; its top ten account for roughly 18%. Specimen: peripheral blood. This receptor was obtained from a woman aged 80 or over with acute or convalescent COVID-19. This chain joins TRBV10-1 and TRBJ2-7; 7 bases are shared with TRBD1. CDR3 nucleotide sequence: TGCGCCAGCAGCCGGGACAGTTCCTCCTACGAGCAGTACTTC. Amino acid sequence: CASSRDSSSYEQYF.